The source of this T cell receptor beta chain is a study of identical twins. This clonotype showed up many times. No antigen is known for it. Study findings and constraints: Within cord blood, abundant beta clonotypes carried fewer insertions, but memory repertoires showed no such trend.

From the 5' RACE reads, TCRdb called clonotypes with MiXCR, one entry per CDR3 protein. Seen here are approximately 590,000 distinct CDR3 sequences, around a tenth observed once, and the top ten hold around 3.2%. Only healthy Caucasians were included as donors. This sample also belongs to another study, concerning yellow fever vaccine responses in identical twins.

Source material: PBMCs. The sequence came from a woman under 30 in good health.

The CDR3 DNA reads TGTGCCAGCTCACCACGTAATGCGGGGAACACTGAAGCTTTCTTT. Protein product: CASSPRNAGNTEAFF. This chain links TRBV18 with TRBJ1-1, with D unclear. The V gene's germline CDR1 is KGHSH and CDR2 LQKENI. The CDR3 totals 15 residues. V lost 1 base and J lost 1, with 10 bases in between.